A single T cell receptor (beta chain) is shown here with its context. V lost 1 base, J lost 2 bases, and 7 bases stayed unmatched. Germline-derived CDR1 and CDR2 are LGHNA and YSLEER. The CDR3 runs 17 residues. This entry is derived from a study of CD8 T cells in Susac syndrome. Reverse transcription of roughly 0.5 to 1 ug RNA used random hexamers. TCRdb re-analysed the immunoSEQ multiplex PCR reads in MiXCR, keeping a single row per CDR3 protein. Of approximately 150,000 distinct CDR3 sequences listed, roughly 80% are singletons. The gene calls are TRBV4-3 and TRBJ1-1, with 10 bases that match TRBD1. This TCR was sampled from a human donor with multiple sclerosis. The material sequenced was CD8+ T cells from PBMCs. The CDR3 protein is CASSQVGTGVANTEAFF. In DNA form, the CDR3 reads TGCGCCAGCAGCCAAGTAGGGACAGGGGTCGCCAACACTGAAGCTTTCTTT.